The 14 T cell receptor beta chains in this list originate from one sample, sequenced in a study of T cell repertoires in cytomegalovirus infection. These TCRs are of unknown antigen specificity. TCRdb itself ran the reads through MiXCR, one entry per CDR3 protein. The data contain 640,000 or so distinct CDR3 sequences, about 30% of them singletons. The material was cultured PBMCs, obtained from culture after CMV antigen stimulation. The receptors shown here come from a human donor in good health (CMV status not recorded). Some clones in this sample may be carry-over from other donors' samples.

The CDR3 loop is CASSLDLGSYNEQFF. In nucleotides, the CDR3 is TGCGCCAGCAGCTTGGATTTGGGTTCCTACAATGAGCAGTTCTTC. The chain recombines TRBV5-1 with TRBJ2-1, with D unresolved. The CDR3 length is 15 residues. Trimming left V 0 bases short and J 1 base short, with 8 bases between. The germline V gene has CDR1 SGHRS and CDR2 YFSETQ.

This clonotype was seen repeatedly, ten times or more. The chain uses TRBV7-6 and TRBJ2-7; 8 bases agree with TRBD1. This CDR3 comprises 15 residues. Germline loops: CDR1 SGHVS, CDR2 FNYEAQ. The V gene end was trimmed by 2 bases and the J gene end by 7 bases; junction bases not matched to a gene: 10. This CDR3 reads CASSLRTGGTGEQYF. The CDR3 region has the DNA TGTGCCAGCAGCTTACGCACAGGGGGTACTGGGGAGCAGTACTTC.

V gene TRBV7-6 combines with J gene TRBJ2-1; 8 nucleotides align to TRBD2. Germline CDR1 and CDR2: SGHVS and FNYEAQ. This CDR3 comprises 13 residues. J was trimmed by 8 bases and V by 5 bases; bases with no gene match: 5. CDR3 loop: CASSTGLADEQFF. The CDR3 nucleotides are TGTGCCAGCAGCACTGGACTAGCCGATGAGCAGTTCTTC.

This clonotype was found many times. The chain is built from TRBV7-2 and TRBJ2-3; no firm D call. V was trimmed by 1 base and J by 6 bases, leaving 11 bases between them. Germline V gene lookup returns CDR1 SGHTA and CDR2 FQGNSA. CDR3 length: 14 residues. The CDR3 loop reads CASSLGLVLDTQYF. The CDR3 coding sequence is TGTGCCAGCAGCTTAGGTCTAGTCCTCGATACGCAGTATTTT.

This clonotype has just a few counts. V usage is TRBV7-9 and J usage is TRBJ1-2; 9 bases agree with TRBD1. CDR3 size: 14 residues. The V gene end was trimmed by 2 bases and the J gene end by 8 bases; junction bases not matched to a gene: 6. Germline V gene data show CDR1 as SEHNR and CDR2 as FQNEAQ (reference sequence). The CDR3 coding sequence is TGTGCCAGCAGCTTAACGCTTACAGGGGGCGGCTACACCTTC. Residues: CASSLTLTGGGYTF.

V is TRBV27 and J is TRBJ2-7; TRBD2 might be the D (5 bases). The germline V gene encodes CDR1 MNHEY and CDR2 SMNVEV (reference sequence). Between the trimmed V and J ends, which lost 3 bases and 6 bases, there was a span of 9 bases. The CDR3 is 12 residues long. CDR3 in amino acids: CASSLPGSEQYF. The CDR3 bases are TGTGCCAGCAGTTTGCCGGGGAGCGAGCAGTACTTC.

The chain is built from TRBV18 and TRBJ1-4; 7 positions agree with TRBD1. Per the germline V gene, CDR1 is KGHSH and CDR2 is LQKENI. CDR3 length: 15 residues. Trimming cost V 1 base and J 5 bases; bases outside gene matches: 4. CDR3 in DNA: TGTGCCAGCTCACCACAGGGACAGAGGAATGAAAAACTGTTTTTT. This encodes CASSPQGQRNEKLFF.

The genes are TRBV6-2 or TRBV6-3 and TRBJ2-7; a possible D gene is TRBD1 (5 bases). Germline values: CDR1 MNHEY, CDR2 SVGEGT. Trimming stripped 2 bases from V and 3 bases from J, with 8 bases between. This CDR3 is built from 13 residues. The CDR3 here is CASSYGAIYEQYF. DNA for the CDR3: TGTGCCAGCAGTTACGGGGCCATCTACGAGCAGTACTTC.

This chain connects TRBV12-3 or TRBV12-4 to TRBJ1-1; 8 bases are shared with TRBD1. This CDR3 spans 14 amino acids. With V trimmed by 6 bases and J by 0 bases, 3 bases remained unmatched. CDR3 in amino acids: CASSMDRVNTEAFF. The CDR3, as DNA: TGTGCCAGCAGCATGGACAGGGTGAACACTGAAGCTTTCTTT.

The chain carries TRBV19 and TRBJ1-1; D gene uncertain. Per the germline V gene, CDR1 is LNHDA and CDR2 is SQIVND (reference sequence). The V and J ends lost 6 bases and 3 bases respectively, with 11 bases between them. The CDR3 covers 13 residues. The CDR3 reads CASRVRPYTEAFF. DNA of the CDR3: TGTGCCAGTAGGGTAAGACCCTACACTGAAGCTTTCTTT. Full variable domain (remainder filled in from reference TRBV19 and TRBJ1-1): DGGITQSPKYLFRKEGQNVTLSCEQNLNHDAMYWYRQDPGQGLRLIYYSQIVNDFQKGDIAEGYSVSREKKESFPLTVTSAQKNPTAFYLCASRVRPYTEAFFGQGTRLTVV.

In this sample, this clonotype turned up many times. The chain is built from TRBV7-2 and TRBJ1-5; D is perhaps TRBD1 (5 bases). Trimming shortened V by 0 bases and J by 2 bases, and 17 bases separated the two germline ends. Germline assignment: CDR1 SGHTA and CDR2 FQGNSA. The CDR3 totals 18 residues. The CDR3 coding sequence is TGTGCCAGCAGCTTAGCCAGTTGGGGCAGGGAGGGCAATCAGCCCCAGCATTTT. This codes for CASSLASWGREGNQPQHF.

This clonotype is a singleton in its sample. The V gene is TRBV20-1, the J gene TRBJ2-7; D not certain. Per the germline V gene, CDR1 is DFQATT and CDR2 is SNEGSKA (reference sequence). The CDR3 contains 12 residues. V dropped 0 bases and J dropped 0 bases, with 3 bases sitting between them. CDR3 nucleotide sequence: TGCAGTGCTAGAGAGGACTCCTACGAGCAGTACTTC. Encoded protein: CSAREDSYEQYF.

The chain joins TRBV27 to TRBJ2-1, with 7 bases matching TRBD2. From germline, CDR1 is MNHEY and CDR2 SMNVEV (reference sequence). This CDR3 spans 19 amino acids. V lost 6 bases and J lost 3; bases outside the gene matches: 20. The CDR3 is CASSLKSNPRDYRYNEQFF. CDR3 bases: TGTGCCAGCAGCTTAAAGTCTAACCCCCGGGACTACCGCTACAATGAGCAGTTCTTC.

The chain is built from TRBV11-2 and TRBJ2-3, with 10 bases matching TRBD2. The ends lost 2 bases at V and 4 bases at J; junction bases unmatched: 9. CDR1 is SGHAT and CDR2 is FQNNGV in the germline V gene. The CDR3 runs 17 residues. CDR3 amino acids: CASSLSVSSGGPDTQYF. CDR3 sequence (DNA): TGTGCCAGCAGCTTATCGGTCAGTAGCGGGGGGCCAGATACGCAGTATTTT.